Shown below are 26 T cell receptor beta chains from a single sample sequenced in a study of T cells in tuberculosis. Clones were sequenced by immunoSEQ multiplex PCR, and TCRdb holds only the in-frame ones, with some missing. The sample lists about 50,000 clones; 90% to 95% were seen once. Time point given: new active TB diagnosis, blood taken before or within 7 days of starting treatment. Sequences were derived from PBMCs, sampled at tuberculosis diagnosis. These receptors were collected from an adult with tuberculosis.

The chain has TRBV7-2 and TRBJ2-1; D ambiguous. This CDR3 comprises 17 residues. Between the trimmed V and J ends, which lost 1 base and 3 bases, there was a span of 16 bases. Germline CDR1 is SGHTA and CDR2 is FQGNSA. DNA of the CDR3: TGTGCCAGCAGCTTAGTAGCCCCCAAACCGGGCTACAATGAGCAGTTCTTC. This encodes CASSLVAPKPGYNEQFF.

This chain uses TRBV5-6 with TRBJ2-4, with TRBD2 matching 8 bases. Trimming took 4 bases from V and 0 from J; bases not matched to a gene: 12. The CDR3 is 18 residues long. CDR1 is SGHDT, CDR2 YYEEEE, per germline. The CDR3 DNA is TGTGCCAGCAGCCCGGGCCGCGGGAGGTGGGGAGCCAAAAACATTCAGTACTTC. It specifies CASSPGRGRWGAKNIQYF.

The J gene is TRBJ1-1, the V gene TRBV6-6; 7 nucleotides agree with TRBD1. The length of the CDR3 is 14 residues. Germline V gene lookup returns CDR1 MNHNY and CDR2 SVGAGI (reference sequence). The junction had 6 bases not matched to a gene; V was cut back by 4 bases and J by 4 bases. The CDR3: CASSSRGLSTEAFF. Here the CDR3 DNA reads TGTGCCAGCAGTTCTAGGGGGCTCAGCACTGAAGCTTTCTTT.

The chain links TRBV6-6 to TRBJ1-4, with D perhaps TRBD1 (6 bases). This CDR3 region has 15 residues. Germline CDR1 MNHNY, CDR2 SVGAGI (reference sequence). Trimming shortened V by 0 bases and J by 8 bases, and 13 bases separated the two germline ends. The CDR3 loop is CASSYSPGVGEKLFF. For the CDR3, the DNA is TGTGCCAGCAGTTACTCACCAGGGGTCGGGGAAAAACTGTTTTTT.

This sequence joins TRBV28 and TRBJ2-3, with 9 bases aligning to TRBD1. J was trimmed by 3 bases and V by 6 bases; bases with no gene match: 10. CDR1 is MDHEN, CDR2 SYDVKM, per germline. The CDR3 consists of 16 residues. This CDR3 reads CASRTNRGRITDTQYF. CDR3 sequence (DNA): TGTGCCAGCAGGACAAACAGGGGGCGCATAACAGATACGCAGTATTTT.

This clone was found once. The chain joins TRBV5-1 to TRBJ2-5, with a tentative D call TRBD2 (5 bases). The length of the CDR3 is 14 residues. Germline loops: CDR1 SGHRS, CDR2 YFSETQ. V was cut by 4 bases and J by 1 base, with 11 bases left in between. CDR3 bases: TGCGCCAGCAGCCTGACTAAACCCCAAGAGACCCAGTACTTC. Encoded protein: CASSLTKPQETQYF.

The CDR3 sequence is CASSLVAGGKNTEAFF. The CDR3, as DNA: TGTGCCAGCAGCTTGGTTGCAGGGGGCAAGAACACTGAAGCTTTCTTT. The chain is built from TRBV5-6 and TRBJ1-1, with TRBD1 matching 8 bases. Germline-derived CDR1 and CDR2 are SGHDT and YYEEEE. The J segment lost 1 base and the V segment lost 0 bases, leaving 5 bases of the junction unmatched. This CDR3 is 16 amino acids long.

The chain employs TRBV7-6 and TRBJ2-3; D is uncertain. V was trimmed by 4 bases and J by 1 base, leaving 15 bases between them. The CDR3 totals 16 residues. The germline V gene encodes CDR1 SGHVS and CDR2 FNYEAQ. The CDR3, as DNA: TGTGCCAGCAGCTCCAACACGCGGTTAGGCACAGATACGCAGTATTTT. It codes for CASSSNTRLGTDTQYF.

The DNA of the CDR3 is TGTGCCAGCAGCCGCTTGGCGGGAGGGCCTTTCCACAATGAGCAGTTCTTC. This gives the protein CASSRLAGGPFHNEQFF. V is TRBV9 and J is TRBJ2-1; 9 nucleotides agree with TRBD2. V was clipped by 4 bases and J by 5 bases; unmatched bases: 13. This CDR3 has 17 residues. CDR1 SGDLS and CDR2 YYNGEE come from the germline V gene.

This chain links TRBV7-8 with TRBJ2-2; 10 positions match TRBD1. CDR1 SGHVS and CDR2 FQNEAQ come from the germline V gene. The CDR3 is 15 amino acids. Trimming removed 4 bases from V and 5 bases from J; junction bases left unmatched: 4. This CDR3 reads CASSSTGGGTGELFF. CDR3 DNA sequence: TGTGCCAGCAGCTCGACAGGGGGCGGAACCGGGGAGCTGTTTTTT.

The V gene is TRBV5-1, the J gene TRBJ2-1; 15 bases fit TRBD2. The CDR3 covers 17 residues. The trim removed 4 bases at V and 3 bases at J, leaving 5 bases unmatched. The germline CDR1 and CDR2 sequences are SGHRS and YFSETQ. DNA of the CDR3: TGCGCCAGCAGCCCTGGACTAGCGGGAGGGGTCTACAATGAGCAGTTCTTC. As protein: CASSPGLAGGVYNEQFF.

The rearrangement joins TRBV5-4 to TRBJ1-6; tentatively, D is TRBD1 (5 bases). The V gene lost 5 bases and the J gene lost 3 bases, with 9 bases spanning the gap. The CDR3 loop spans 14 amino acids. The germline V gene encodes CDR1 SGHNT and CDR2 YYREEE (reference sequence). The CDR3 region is CASRLDSYNSPLHF. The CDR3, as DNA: TGTGCCAGCAGACTTGACAGCTATAATTCACCCCTCCACTTT.

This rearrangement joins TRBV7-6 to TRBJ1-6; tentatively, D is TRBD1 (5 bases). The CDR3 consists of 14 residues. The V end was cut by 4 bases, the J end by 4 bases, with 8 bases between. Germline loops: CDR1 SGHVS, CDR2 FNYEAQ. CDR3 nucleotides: TGTGCCAGCAGCTCGCAGGGATATAATTCACCCCTCCACTTT. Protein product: CASSSQGYNSPLHF. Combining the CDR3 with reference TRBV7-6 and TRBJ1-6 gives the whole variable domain GAGVSQSPRYKVTKRGQDVALRCDPISGHVSLYWYRQALGQGPEFLTYFNYEAQQDKSGLPNDRFSAERPEGSISTLTIQRTEQRDSAMYRCASSSQGYNSPLHFGNGTRLTVT.

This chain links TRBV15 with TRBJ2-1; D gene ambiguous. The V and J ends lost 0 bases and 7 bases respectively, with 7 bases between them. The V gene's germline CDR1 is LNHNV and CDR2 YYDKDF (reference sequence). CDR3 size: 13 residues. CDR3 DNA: TGTGCCACCAGCAGAGATTTAGCAAATGAGCAGTTCTTC. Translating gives CATSRDLANEQFF.

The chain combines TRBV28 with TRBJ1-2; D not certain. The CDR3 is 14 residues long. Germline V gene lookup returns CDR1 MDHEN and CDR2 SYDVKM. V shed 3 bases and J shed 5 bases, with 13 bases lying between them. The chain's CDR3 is CASSFPRGWYGYTF. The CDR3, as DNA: TGTGCCAGCAGTTTCCCCCGCGGGTGGTATGGCTACACCTTC.

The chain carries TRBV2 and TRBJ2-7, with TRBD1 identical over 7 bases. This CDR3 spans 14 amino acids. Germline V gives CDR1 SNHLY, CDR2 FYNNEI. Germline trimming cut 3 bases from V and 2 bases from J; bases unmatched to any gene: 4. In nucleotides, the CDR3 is TGTGCCAGCAGTGAGACCCAGGGGGCCTACGAGCAGTACTTC. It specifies CASSETQGAYEQYF.

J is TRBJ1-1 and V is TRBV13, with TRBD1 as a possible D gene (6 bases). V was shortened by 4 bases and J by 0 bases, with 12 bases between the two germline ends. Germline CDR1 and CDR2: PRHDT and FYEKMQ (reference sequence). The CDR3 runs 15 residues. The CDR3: CASSSPGEMNTEAFF. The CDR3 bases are TGTGCCAGCAGCTCTCCAGGGGAGATGAACACTGAAGCTTTCTTT. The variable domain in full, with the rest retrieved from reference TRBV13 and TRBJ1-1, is AAGVIQSPRHLIKEKRETATLKCYPIPRHDTVYWYQQGPGQDPQFLISFYEKMQSDKGSIPDRFSAQQFSDYHSELNMSSLELGDSALYFCASSSPGEMNTEAFFGQGTRLTVV.

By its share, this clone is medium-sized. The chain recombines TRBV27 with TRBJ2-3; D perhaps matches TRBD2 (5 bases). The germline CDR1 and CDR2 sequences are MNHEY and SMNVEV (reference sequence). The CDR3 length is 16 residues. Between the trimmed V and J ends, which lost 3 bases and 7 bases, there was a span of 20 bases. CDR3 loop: CASSFNRGDRLNTQYF. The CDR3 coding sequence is TGTGCCAGCAGTTTTAATCGGGGAGATCGTTTGAATACGCAGTATTTT.

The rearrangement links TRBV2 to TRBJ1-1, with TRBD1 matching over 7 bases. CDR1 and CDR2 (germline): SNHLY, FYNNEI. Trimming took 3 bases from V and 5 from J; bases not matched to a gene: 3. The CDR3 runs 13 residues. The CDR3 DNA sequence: TGTGCCAGCAGTGACAACAGGGGAACTGAAGCTTTCTTT. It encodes CASSDNRGTEAFF.

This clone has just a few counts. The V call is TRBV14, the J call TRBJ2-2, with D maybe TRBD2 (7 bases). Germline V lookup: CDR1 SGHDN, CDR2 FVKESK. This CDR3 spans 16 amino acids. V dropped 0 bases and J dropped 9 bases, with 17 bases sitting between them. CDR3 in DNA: TGTGCCAGCAGCCAAGACCCGGGGGGCGGTGGCAGGGAGCTGTTTTTT. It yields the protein CASSQDPGGGGRELFF.

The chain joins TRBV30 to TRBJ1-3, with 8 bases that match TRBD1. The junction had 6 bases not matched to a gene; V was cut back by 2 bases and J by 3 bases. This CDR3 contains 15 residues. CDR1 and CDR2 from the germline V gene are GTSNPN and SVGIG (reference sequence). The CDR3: CAWSLQGAGGNTIYF. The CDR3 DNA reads TGTGCCTGGAGTCTCCAGGGGGCCGGTGGAAACACCATATATTTT.

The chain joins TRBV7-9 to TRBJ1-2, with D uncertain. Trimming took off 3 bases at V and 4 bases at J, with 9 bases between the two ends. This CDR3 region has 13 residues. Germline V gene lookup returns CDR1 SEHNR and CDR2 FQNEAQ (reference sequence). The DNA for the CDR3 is TGTGCCAGCAGCTTGCCCAGTCTCTATGGCTACACCTTC. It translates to CASSLPSLYGYTF.

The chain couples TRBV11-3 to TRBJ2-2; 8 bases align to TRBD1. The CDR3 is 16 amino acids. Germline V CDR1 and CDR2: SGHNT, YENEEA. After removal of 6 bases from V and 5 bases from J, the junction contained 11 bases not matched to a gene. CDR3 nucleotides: TGTGCCAGCAGGACATCCCAGGGGGCGCGAACCGGGGAGCTGTTTTTT. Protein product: CASRTSQGARTGELFF.

The CDR3 sequence is CAWSPGAPKQYF. CDR3 coding DNA: TGTGCCTGGAGCCCGGGAGCGCCTAAACAGTACTTC. The chain carries TRBV30 and TRBJ2-7; D is possibly TRBD2 (6 bases). The CDR3 contains 12 residues. The germline V and J ends were trimmed by 3 bases and 10 bases, with 16 bases remaining between them. Per germline, CDR1 GTSNPN and CDR2 SVGIG (reference sequence).

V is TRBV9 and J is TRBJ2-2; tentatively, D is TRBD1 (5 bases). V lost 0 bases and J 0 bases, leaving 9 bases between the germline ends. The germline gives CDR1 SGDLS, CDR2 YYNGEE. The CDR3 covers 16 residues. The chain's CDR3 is CASSVVGRPNTGELFF. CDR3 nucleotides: TGTGCCAGCAGCGTAGTGGGGCGCCCGAACACCGGGGAGCTGTTTTTT.

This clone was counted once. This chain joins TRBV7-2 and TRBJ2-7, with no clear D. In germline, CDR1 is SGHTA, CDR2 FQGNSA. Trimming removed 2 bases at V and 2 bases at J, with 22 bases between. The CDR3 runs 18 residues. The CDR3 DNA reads TGTGCCAGCAGCTTACGTGACCCAGCGCGAAGCTTCCCCTACGAGCAGTACTTC. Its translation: CASSLRDPARSFPYEQYF.